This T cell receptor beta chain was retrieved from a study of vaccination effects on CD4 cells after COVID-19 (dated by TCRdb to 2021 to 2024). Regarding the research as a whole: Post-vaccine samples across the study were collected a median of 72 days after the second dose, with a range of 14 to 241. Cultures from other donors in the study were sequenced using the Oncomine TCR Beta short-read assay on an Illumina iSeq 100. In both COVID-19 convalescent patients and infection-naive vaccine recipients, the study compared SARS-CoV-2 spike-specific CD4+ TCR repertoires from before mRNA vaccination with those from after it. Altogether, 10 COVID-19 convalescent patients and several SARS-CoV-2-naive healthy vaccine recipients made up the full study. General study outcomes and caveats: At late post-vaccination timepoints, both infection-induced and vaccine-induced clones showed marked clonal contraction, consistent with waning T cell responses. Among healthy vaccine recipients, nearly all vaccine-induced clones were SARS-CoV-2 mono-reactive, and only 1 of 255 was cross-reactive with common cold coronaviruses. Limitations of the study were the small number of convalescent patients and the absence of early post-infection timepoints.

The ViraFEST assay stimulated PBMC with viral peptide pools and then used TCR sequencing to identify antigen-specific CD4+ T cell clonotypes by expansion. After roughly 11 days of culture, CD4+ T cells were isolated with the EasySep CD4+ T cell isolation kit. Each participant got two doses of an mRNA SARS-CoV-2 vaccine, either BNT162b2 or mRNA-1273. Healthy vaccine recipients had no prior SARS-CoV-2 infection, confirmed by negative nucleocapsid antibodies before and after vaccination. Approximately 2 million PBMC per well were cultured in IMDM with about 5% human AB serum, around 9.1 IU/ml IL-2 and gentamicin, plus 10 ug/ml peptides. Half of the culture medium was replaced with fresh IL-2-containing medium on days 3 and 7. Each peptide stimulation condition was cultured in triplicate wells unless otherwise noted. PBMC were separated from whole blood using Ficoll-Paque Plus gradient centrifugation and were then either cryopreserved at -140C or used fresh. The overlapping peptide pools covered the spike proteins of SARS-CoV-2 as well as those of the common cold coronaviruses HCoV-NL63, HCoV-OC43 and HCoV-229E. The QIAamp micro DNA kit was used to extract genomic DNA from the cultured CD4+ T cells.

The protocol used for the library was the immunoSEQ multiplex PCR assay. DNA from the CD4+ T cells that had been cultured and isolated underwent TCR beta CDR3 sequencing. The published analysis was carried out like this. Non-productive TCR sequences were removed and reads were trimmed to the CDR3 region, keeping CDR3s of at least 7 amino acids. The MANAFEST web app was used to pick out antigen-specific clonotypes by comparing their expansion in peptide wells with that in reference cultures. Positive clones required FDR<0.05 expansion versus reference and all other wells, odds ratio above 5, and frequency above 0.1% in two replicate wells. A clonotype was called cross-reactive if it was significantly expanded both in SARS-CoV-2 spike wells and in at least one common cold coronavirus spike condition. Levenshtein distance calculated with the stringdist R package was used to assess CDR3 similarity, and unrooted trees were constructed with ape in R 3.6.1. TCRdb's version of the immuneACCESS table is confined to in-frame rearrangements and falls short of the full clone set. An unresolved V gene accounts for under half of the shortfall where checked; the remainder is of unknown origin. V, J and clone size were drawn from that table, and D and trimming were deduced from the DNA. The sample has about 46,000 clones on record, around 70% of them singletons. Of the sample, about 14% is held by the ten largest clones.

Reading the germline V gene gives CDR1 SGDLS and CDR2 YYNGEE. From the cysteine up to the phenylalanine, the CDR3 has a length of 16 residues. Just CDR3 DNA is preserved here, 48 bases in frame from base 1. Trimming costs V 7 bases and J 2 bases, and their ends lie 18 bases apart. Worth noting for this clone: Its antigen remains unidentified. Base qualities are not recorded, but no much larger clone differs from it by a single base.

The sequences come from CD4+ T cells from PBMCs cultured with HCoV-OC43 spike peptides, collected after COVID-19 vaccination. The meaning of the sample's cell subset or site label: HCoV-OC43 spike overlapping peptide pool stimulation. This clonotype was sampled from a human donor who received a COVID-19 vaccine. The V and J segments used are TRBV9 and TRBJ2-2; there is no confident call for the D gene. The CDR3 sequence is CASSSPARVNTGELFF. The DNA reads TGTGCCAGCTCCTCCCCCGCCCGGGTAAACACCGGGGAGCTGTTTTTT.